One sample yielded the 16 T cell receptor beta chains listed below, sequenced in a study of cytomegalovirus exposure and HLA in healthy donors. 13 Jbeta primers and 60 Vbeta primers were used for the PCR. Libraries were prepared by immunoSEQ multiplex PCR; TCRdb keeps only in-frame clonotypes and omits some of them. The data hold 95,000 to 110,000 clones, with around 73% observed a single time. The sample taken for sequencing was PBMCs. Source of these receptors: a man under 40 in good health and CMV-seronegative.

The chain has TRBV29-1 and TRBJ2-1, with a possible D match to TRBD2 (6 bases). Germline-derived CDR1 and CDR2 are SQVTM and ANQGSEA. Deletions cut 3 bases from V and 9 bases from J, with 6 bases between. The CDR3 has 10 amino acids. Here the CDR3 DNA reads TGCAGCGTTGAGGAGGGTGAGCAGTTCTTC. Its translation: CSVEEGEQFF.

This chain uses TRBV9 with TRBJ2-2; perhaps TRBD1 as D (6 bases). The V end lost 3 bases, the J end lost 1 base, and 13 bases lay between the germline ends. Per the germline V gene, CDR1 is SGDLS and CDR2 is YYNGEE. The CDR3 has 16 residues. CDR3 loop: CASSASGTMNTGELFF. CDR3 nucleotide sequence: TGTGCCAGCAGCGCCTCCGGGACAATGAACACCGGGGAGCTGTTTTTT.

CDR3 nucleotides: TGTGCCAGCAGCTTCCGAGTGAACACTGAAGCTTTCTTT. Translated, it gives CASSFRVNTEAFF. This chain uses TRBV7-9 with TRBJ1-1; no firm D call. The CDR3 is made up of 13 amino acids. V was pared by 3 bases and J by 0 bases, with 5 bases between. Germline CDR1 SEHNR, CDR2 FQNEAQ (reference sequence).

The table lists this clone with a few counts. CDR3 sequence: CATQGAANYGYTF. DNA of the CDR3: TGTGCCACCCAGGGGGCAGCTAACTATGGCTACACCTTC. This rearrangement joins TRBV10-3 to TRBJ1-2, with TRBD1 matching 8 bases. Germline V gene sequence: CDR1 ENHRY, CDR2 SYGVKD. The CDR3 contains 13 residues. V shed 10 bases and J 0 bases; nucleotides not matched to a gene: 4.

V and J are TRBV11-2 and TRBJ2-3; 7 bases map to TRBD1. The CDR3 runs 14 residues. Germline V lookup: CDR1 SGHAT, CDR2 FQNNGV. V lost 5 bases and J lost 6; bases outside the gene matches: 8. The CDR3 sequence: CASSQETGLDTQYF. In DNA form, the CDR3 reads TGTGCCAGCAGCCAGGAGACAGGGTTGGATACGCAGTATTTT.

The chain employs TRBV4-2 and TRBJ2-7, with 10 bases identical to TRBD2. The germline V gene encodes CDR1 LGHNA and CDR2 YNFKEQ. V shed 2 bases and J 5 bases; nucleotides not matched to a gene: 0. This CDR3 has 13 residues. The CDR3 DNA reads TGTGCCAGCAGCCAACTAGCGGGGGACGAGCAGTACTTC. This encodes CASSQLAGDEQYF.

This clone was observed a handful of times. The chain is built from TRBV13 and TRBJ2-3, with unresolved D. The germline V gene encodes CDR1 PRHDT and CDR2 FYEKMQ (reference sequence). Trimming pared 1 base from V and 6 bases from J, leaving 14 bases between. This CDR3 region has 15 residues. CDR3 region: CASSLVGQTTDTQYF. CDR3 nucleotide sequence: TGTGCCAGCAGCTTAGTGGGCCAGACCACGGATACGCAGTATTTT.

The chain carries TRBV29-1 and TRBJ2-3; tentatively, D is TRBD2 (6 bases). V was shortened by 5 bases and J by 6 bases, with 15 bases between the two germline ends. The CDR3 has 13 amino acids. Germline CDR1 is SQVTM and CDR2 is ANQGSEA. The CDR3 is CSVQYGRWDTQYF. The CDR3 nucleotides are TGCAGCGTTCAGTACGGGAGATGGGATACGCAGTATTTT.

This chain links TRBV5-4 with TRBJ2-2; D gene unclear. CDR3 length: 16 residues. The V end lost 0 bases, the J end lost 0 bases, and 9 bases lay between the germline ends. Germline values: CDR1 SGHNT, CDR2 YYREEE (reference sequence). Here the CDR3 reads CASSLAGTANTGELFF. As DNA, the CDR3 is TGTGCCAGCAGCTTGGCAGGAACCGCGAACACCGGGGAGCTGTTTTTT.

CDR3 bases: TGTGCCAGCTATCAGCGGGGGGCCTACAATGAGCAGTTCTTC. This codes for CASYQRGAYNEQFF. The chain recombines TRBV27 with TRBJ2-1, with TRBD2 matching 9 bases. There are 14 residues in the CDR3. The germline V gene encodes CDR1 MNHEY and CDR2 SMNVEV (reference sequence). The ends lost 8 bases at V and 2 bases at J; junction bases unmatched: 4.

This chain links TRBV2 with TRBJ2-1, with 9 bases fitting TRBD2. With 6 bases clipped from V and 7 bases from J, the junction kept 13 bases outside the gene matches. The CDR3 covers 16 residues. The germline CDR1 and CDR2 sequences are SNHLY and FYNNEI. CDR3 bases: TGTGCCAGCAGACCCGGACTAGCGTTAAGATTGAATGAGCAGTTCTTC. As protein: CASRPGLALRLNEQFF.

The chain employs TRBV28 and TRBJ2-7, with D perhaps TRBD1 (6 bases). This CDR3 spans 12 amino acids. Trimming left V 2 bases short and J 6 bases short, with 8 bases between. Germline CDR1 MDHEN, CDR2 SYDVKM. The CDR3 DNA is TGTGCCAGCAGTTTACAGGGGAGCGAGCAGTACTTC. Protein product: CASSLQGSEQYF.

V is TRBV29-1 and J is TRBJ1-2, with a possible D match to TRBD1 (6 bases). Germline V gene sequence: CDR1 SQVTM, CDR2 ANQGSEA. The CDR3 is 14 residues long. V was pared by 5 bases and J by 7 bases, with 20 bases between. The CDR3 loop reads CSVLGAPDRGGYTF. The CDR3 DNA is TGCAGCGTTTTGGGGGCCCCCGATCGCGGTGGCTACACCTTC.

V and J are TRBV9 and TRBJ2-7, with 8 bases that match TRBD2. Trimming at V came to 4 bases and at J to 4 bases, leaving 10 bases not matched to a gene. This CDR3 is 15 amino acids long. Germline-derived CDR1 and CDR2 are SGDLS and YYNGEE. The CDR3 nucleotides are TGTGCCAGCAGCATAGGTCGGGCGGGAGGTTACGAGCAGTACTTC. Translated: CASSIGRAGGYEQYF. Combining the CDR3 with reference TRBV9 and TRBJ2-7 gives the whole variable domain DSGVTQTPKHLITATGQRVTLRCSPRSGDLSVYWYQQSLDQGLQFLIQYYNGEERAKGNILERFSAQQFPDLHSELNLSSLELGDSALYFCASSIGRAGGYEQYFGPGTRLTVT.

The J gene is TRBJ1-1, the V gene TRBV7-9; D perhaps matches TRBD1 (5 bases). The germline V and J ends were trimmed by 2 bases and 3 bases, with 7 bases remaining between them. The CDR3 is made up of 13 amino acids. Germline loops: CDR1 SEHNR, CDR2 FQNEAQ (reference sequence). CDR3 sequence reads: CASSLRGDTEAFF. The CDR3 bases are TGTGCCAGCAGCTTACGGGGGGACACTGAAGCTTTCTTT.

This clone was seen a few times. CDR3 sequence reads: CASSIDRSNEKLFF. The CDR3 DNA sequence: TGTGCCAGCAGCATCGACAGGAGTAATGAAAAACTGTTTTTT. The rearrangement links TRBV11-1 to TRBJ1-4; tentative D call: TRBD1 (6 bases). V was trimmed by 5 bases and J by 4 bases, leaving 11 bases between them. Germline V lookup: CDR1 SGHAT, CDR2 FQDESV (reference sequence). This CDR3 comprises 14 residues. The variable domain in full, with the rest retrieved from reference TRBV11-1 and TRBJ1-4, is EAEVAQSPRYKITEKSQAVAFWCDPISGHATLYWYRQILGQGPELLVQFQDESVVDDSQLPKDRFSAERLKGVDSTLKIQPAELGDSAMYLCASSIDRSNEKLFFGSGTQLSVL.